A single sample gave rise to the 25 T cell receptor beta chains below, sequenced in a study of blood T cell repertoires in COVID-19. This table comes from immunoSEQ multiplex PCR, and its TCRdb copy is limited to in-frame clones, with some not included. The sample lists tens of thousands of clones, 60% to 75% seen once, with roughly 27% in the top ten. The specimen was peripheral blood. The receptors were sampled from an elderly woman with acute or convalescent COVID-19.

CDR3 region: CASSENPGSYGYTF. The CDR3 region has the DNA TGTGCCAGCAGTGAAAATCCGGGGAGCTATGGCTACACCTTC. This chain uses TRBV6-1 with TRBJ1-2, with D unresolved. CDR3 length: 14 amino acids. The germline V and J ends were trimmed by 2 bases and 4 bases, with 11 bases remaining between them. CDR1 MNHNS and CDR2 SASEGT come from the germline V gene.

The chain joins TRBV6-5 to TRBJ1-1; 8 bases match TRBD1. Unmatched junction bases numbered 1, after V lost 7 bases and J lost 0 bases. Germline-derived CDR1 and CDR2 are MNHEY and SVGAGI. CDR3 length: 13 amino acids. CDR3 residues: CASTRGLNTEAFF. As DNA, the CDR3 is TGTGCCAGCACCAGGGGGCTGAACACTGAAGCTTTCTTT.

The rearrangement uses TRBV29-1 and TRBJ2-2, with TRBD2 as a possible D gene (7 bases). V lost 0 bases, J lost 5 bases, and 19 bases lay in between. From germline, CDR1 is SQVTM and CDR2 ANQGSEA. This CDR3 contains 17 residues. The CDR3 loop reads CSVEDRGVWGQTGELFF. CDR3 sequence (DNA): TGCAGCGTTGAAGATCGGGGGGTCTGGGGACAAACCGGGGAGCTGTTTTTT.

This chain links TRBV5-1 with TRBJ1-6; 11 nucleotides line up with TRBD1. J lost 8 bases, V lost 4 bases, and 5 bases had no gene match. CDR1 SGHRS and CDR2 YFSETQ come from the germline V gene. This CDR3 is 15 amino acids long. CDR3 in amino acids: CASSTGQGAYSPLHF. The CDR3 coding sequence is TGCGCCAGCAGCACAGGACAGGGGGCGTATTCACCCCTCCACTTT.

The chain is built from TRBV19 and TRBJ2-1, with TRBD1 matching over 7 bases. Per germline, CDR1 LNHDA and CDR2 SQIVND (reference sequence). With V trimmed by 8 bases and J by 0 bases, 7 bases remained unmatched. The CDR3 is 15 residues long. This CDR3 is CASAKGAASYNEQFF. As DNA, the CDR3 is TGTGCCAGTGCCAAGGGGGCGGCCTCCTACAATGAGCAGTTCTTC.

V usage is TRBV7-9 and J usage is TRBJ2-1, with unresolved D. V lost 3 bases to trimming and J lost 6 bases, with 3 bases between them. This CDR3 has 11 residues. Germline CDR1 is SEHNR and CDR2 is FQNEAQ (reference sequence). The CDR3 coding sequence is TGTGCCAGCAGCTTCTCCAATGAGCAGTTCTTC. Translation gives CASSFSNEQFF.

This rearrangement joins TRBV6-4 to TRBJ2-1; maybe TRBD2 (5 bases). CDR1 is MRHNA, CDR2 SNTAGT, per germline. The ends were cut back, 5 bases at V and 8 bases at J, with 13 bases in the middle. This CDR3 comprises 13 residues. The CDR3 spells CASSISQADEQFF. For the CDR3, the DNA is TGTGCCAGCAGTATCTCCCAAGCGGATGAGCAGTTCTTC.

Only a few counts were recorded for this clone. The V and J genes are TRBV6-4 and TRBJ2-1; the match to TRBD1 covers 7 bases. CDR3 length equals 13 residues. The trim removed 4 bases at V and 10 bases at J, leaving 7 bases unmatched. Germline CDR1 reads MRHNA; CDR2 reads SNTAGT. The CDR3: CASSGTRDSEQFF. As DNA, the CDR3 is TGTGCCAGCAGTGGAACCCGGGACAGCGAGCAGTTCTTC.

This clone has just a few counts. The CDR3 DNA reads as TGTGCCAGTAGCCGGGACTGGCTAGACTACGAGCAGTACTTC. Translated, it gives CASSRDWLDYEQYF. This rearrangement joins TRBV19 to TRBJ2-7; possible D gene TRBD2, 6 bases. V was cut by 6 bases and J by 3 bases, with 15 bases left in between. CDR3 length: 14 amino acids. CDR1 LNHDA and CDR2 SQIVND come from the germline V gene (reference sequence).

The V gene is TRBV6-2 or TRBV6-3, the J gene TRBJ2-3; the D gene is possibly TRBD1 (6 bases). Germline V lookup: CDR1 MNHEY, CDR2 SVGEGT. CDR3 size: 17 residues. The V end was cut by 2 bases, the J end by 3 bases, with 18 bases between. The CDR3 sequence is CASSYGSQGIGTDTQYF. The CDR3, as DNA: TGTGCCAGCAGTTACGGTAGCCAGGGGATTGGAACAGATACGCAGTATTTT.

The CDR3 protein is CATGLPEGEQFF. The CDR3 coding sequence is TGTGCCACCGGACTCCCGGAGGGTGAGCAGTTCTTC. This chain joins TRBV10-3 and TRBJ2-1; perhaps TRBD2 as D (6 bases). This CDR3 spans 12 amino acids. Trimming pared 10 bases from V and 9 bases from J, leaving 16 bases between. Germline CDR1 reads ENHRY; CDR2 reads SYGVKD.

This clone was found a few times. The gene calls are TRBV5-8 and TRBJ2-7; D gene unclear. The CDR3 sequence is 13 residues long. V was cut by 1 base and J by 3 bases, with 8 bases left in between. The germline V gene has CDR1 SGHTS and CDR2 YDEGEE. The CDR3 sequence: CASSLSRNYEQYF. Written as DNA, the CDR3 is TGTGCCAGCAGCTTGTCGAGGAACTACGAGCAGTACTTC.

The chain has TRBV7-2 and TRBJ2-3; possibly TRBD1 for D (6 bases). Trimming stripped 0 bases from V and 0 bases from J, with 25 bases between. The CDR3 length is 21 residues. The germline CDR1 and CDR2 sequences are SGHTA and FQGNSA. Here the CDR3 reads CASSLARRGPRSEPSTDTQYF. CDR3 DNA: TGTGCCAGCAGCTTAGCGCGCAGGGGTCCCAGGTCGGAACCTAGCACAGATACGCAGTATTTT.

This clone was detected a few times. This rearrangement joins TRBV11-3 to TRBJ2-5, with 11 nucleotides matching TRBD1. V was clipped by 5 bases and J by 4 bases; unmatched bases: 6. The CDR3 contains 15 residues. The germline V gene has CDR1 SGHNT and CDR2 YENEEA. CDR3 sequence (DNA): TGTGCCAGCAGCCTTAGGACAGGGGGCTTAGAGACCCAGTACTTC. Translated, it gives CASSLRTGGLETQYF. Full variable domain (outside the CDR3, taken from reference TRBV11-3 and TRBJ2-5): EAGVVQSPRYKIIEKKQPVAFWCNPISGHNTLYWYLQNLGQGPELLIRYENEEAVDDSQLPKDRFSAERLKGVDSTLKIQPAELGDSAVYLCASSLRTGGLETQYFGPGTRLLVL.

V usage is TRBV28 and J usage is TRBJ1-4; TRBD1 aligns across 8 bases. Germline V gene sequence: CDR1 MDHEN, CDR2 SYDVKM. V shed 5 bases and J 8 bases; nucleotides not matched to a gene: 10. The CDR3 totals 15 residues. CDR3 residues: CASSQPRGLGEKLFF. CDR3 DNA sequence: TGTGCCAGCAGTCAACCCAGGGGGCTGGGCGAAAAACTGTTTTTT.

The V and J genes are TRBV4-3 and TRBJ1-1; D possibly corresponds to TRBD1 (6 bases). The CDR3 covers 13 residues. CDR1 LGHNA and CDR2 YSLEER come from the germline V gene. V was trimmed by 3 bases and J by 4 bases, leaving 9 bases between them. The CDR3 here is CASSQEGGTEAFF. The CDR3 region has the DNA TGCGCCAGCAGCCAGGAAGGGGGCACTGAAGCTTTCTTT.

This chain connects TRBV4-2 to TRBJ1-1; D remains ambiguous. Per germline, CDR1 LGHNA and CDR2 YNFKEQ. V was cut by 0 bases and J by 1 base, with 15 bases left in between. The CDR3 is made up of 17 amino acids. The CDR3 DNA reads TGTGCCAGCAGCCAAGATGAAGGGAGGAGTCCGAACACTGAAGCTTTCTTT. This translates into CASSQDEGRSPNTEAFF.

The rearrangement joins TRBV14 to TRBJ1-3; 7 nucleotides line up with TRBD1. Germline V gives CDR1 SGHDN, CDR2 FVKESK. After removal of 2 bases from V and 4 bases from J, the junction contained 5 bases not matched to a gene. The CDR3 spans 15 residues. The CDR3 nucleotides are TGTGCCAGCAGCCAAAGGGGGCGTCGAGGAAACACCATATATTTT. Its translation: CASSQRGRRGNTIYF.

The chain uses TRBV2 and TRBJ2-5; 9 bases agree with TRBD1. The CDR3 has 14 residues. The germline gives CDR1 SNHLY, CDR2 FYNNEI. V lost 6 bases to trimming and J lost 5 bases; unmatched junction nucleotides: 7. The CDR3 reads CASSPRDRVETQYF. CDR3 sequence (DNA): TGTGCCAGCAGCCCCCGGGACAGGGTTGAGACCCAGTACTTC.

The rearrangement joins TRBV9 to TRBJ2-7, with TRBD1 matching over 7 bases. J lost 7 bases, V lost 4 bases, and 11 bases had no gene match. This CDR3 is built from 14 residues. Germline CDR1 is SGDLS and CDR2 is YYNGEE. The CDR3 region is CASSSRDSSREQYF. CDR3 nucleotide sequence: TGTGCCAGCAGCTCCCGGGACAGTTCGAGAGAGCAGTACTTC.

J is TRBJ2-7 and V is TRBV2; D is ambiguous. CDR1 is SNHLY, CDR2 FYNNEI, per germline. The CDR3 extends over 11 amino acids. V shed 2 bases and J shed 6 bases, with 5 bases lying between them. The CDR3 spells CASSETAEQYF. CDR3 nucleotide sequence: TGTGCCAGCAGTGAAACAGCCGAGCAGTACTTC.

The gene calls are TRBV5-4 and TRBJ1-6, with 8 bases lining up with TRBD1. This CDR3 is built from 14 residues. Germline trimming cut 5 bases from V and 6 bases from J; bases unmatched to any gene: 4. Germline V gene lookup returns CDR1 SGHNT and CDR2 YYREEE (reference sequence). CDR3 DNA sequence: TGTGCCAGCAGTTGGACAGGGCGTAATTCACCCCTCCACTTT. Its translation: CASSWTGRNSPLHF.

This clone was recorded many times. The gene calls are TRBV7-3 and TRBJ1-5; maybe TRBD1 (5 bases). V gave up 5 bases and J gave up 4 bases, with 9 bases separating them. In germline, CDR1 is SGHTA, CDR2 FQGTGA. The CDR3 consists of 13 residues. The CDR3 coding sequence is TGTGCCAGCAGCCCAGACAGAAATCAGCCCCAGCATTTT. Translation: CASSPDRNQPQHF.

The sample holds one count of this clone. This chain uses TRBV4-1 with TRBJ1-1, with 7 positions matching TRBD1. The CDR3 runs 15 residues. V lost 3 bases to trimming and J lost 4 bases; unmatched junction nucleotides: 8. Germline CDR1 MGHRA, CDR2 YSYEKL. The CDR3 protein is CASSQDDRARTEAFF. For the CDR3, the DNA is TGCGCCAGCAGCCAGGATGACAGGGCCCGCACTGAAGCTTTCTTT.

The J gene is TRBJ2-3, the V gene TRBV18; D gene ambiguous. This CDR3 has 16 amino acids. The germline V and J ends were trimmed by 2 bases and 3 bases, with 15 bases remaining between them. Germline lookup yields CDR1 KGHSH and CDR2 LQKENI. In DNA form, the CDR3 reads TGTGCCAGCTCACCAGAGGTCCGGAGATATACAGATACGCAGTATTTT. This codes for CASSPEVRRYTDTQYF.